This TCR beta chain was documented in a study of blood T cell repertoires in COVID-19. About the study: COVID-19 samples collected from the United States, Italy and Spain covered acute and convalescent phases. From T cells, B-cell-depleted T cells, or PBMCs came the material, which was cDNA or gDNA.

The protocol was immunoSEQ multiplex PCR, while the TCRdb copy is restricted to in-frame clones and leaves out a portion. The sample lists more than 95,000 clones, roughly 85% occurring once. CDR1 and CDR2 (germline): SNHLY, FYNNEI. The length of the CDR3 is 17 residues. With V trimmed by 10 bases and J by 5 bases, 14 bases remained unmatched. This clone turned up a few times. The sample comprised peripheral blood. The gene calls are TRBV2 and TRBJ2-1; 13 positions match TRBD2. This TCR was recovered from a man aged 50-59 years with acute or convalescent COVID-19. The CDR3 nucleotides are TGTGCCATCGCGGGACTAGCGGGGTCTGAGGGGGACAATGAGCAGTTCTTC. Its translation: CAIAGLAGSEGDNEQFF.